This T cell receptor beta chain was obtained from a study of T cells in Graves' hyperthyroidism and ophthalmopathy. As for the study in general: Blood from the periphery was taken at initial diagnosis, before any treatment.

In making diagnoses, clinical symptoms, serum thyroxine and TRAb, thyroid ultrasound and orbital computed tomography were all used. As regards this clonotype: Its specificity is unknown.

Authors of the study amplified TCR beta CDR3 regions from RNA transcripts. In the first-round RT-PCR of the TCR CDR3, the HTBI primer set was used. In TCRdb, the multiplex PCR reads were re-called with MiXCR into one record per CDR3 protein. The sample lists 550,000 to 600,000 distinct CDR3 sequences, approximately 15% occurring once. The CDR3 loop spans 15 amino acids. Trimming cost V 0 bases and J 8 bases, with 15 bases left between them. From germline, CDR1 is SGHNT and CDR2 YYREEE (reference sequence). Findings and caveats of the study: Patients with ophthalmopathy were separated from those with stable hyperthyroidism by a 13 V-J model. Ophthalmopathy was identified by the model a median approximately 6.4 months ahead of onset.

Sequencing input: blood. This receptor was obtained from a woman aged 18-29 years with Graves' ophthalmopathy. The rearrangement links TRBV5-4 to TRBJ2-1; a possible D gene is TRBD2 (5 bases). CDR3 DNA: TGTGCCAGCAGCTTGGGGCTGAGCGAGGGCGATGAGCAGTTCTTC. This translates into CASSLGLSEGDEQFF.